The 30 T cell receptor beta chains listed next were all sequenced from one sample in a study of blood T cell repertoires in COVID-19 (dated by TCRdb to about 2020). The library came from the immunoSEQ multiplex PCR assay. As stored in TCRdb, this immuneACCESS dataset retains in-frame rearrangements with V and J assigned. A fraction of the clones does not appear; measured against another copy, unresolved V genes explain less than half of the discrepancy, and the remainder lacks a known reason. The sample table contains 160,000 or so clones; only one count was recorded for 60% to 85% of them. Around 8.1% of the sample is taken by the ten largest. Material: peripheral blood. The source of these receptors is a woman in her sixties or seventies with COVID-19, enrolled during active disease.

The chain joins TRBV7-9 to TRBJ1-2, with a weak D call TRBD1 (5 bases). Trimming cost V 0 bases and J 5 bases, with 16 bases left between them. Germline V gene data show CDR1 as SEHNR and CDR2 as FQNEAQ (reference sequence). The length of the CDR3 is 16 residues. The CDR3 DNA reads TGTGCCAGCAGCTTAGCGGGAGGGGAGAACGTTTATGGCTACACCTTC. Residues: CASSLAGGENVYGYTF.

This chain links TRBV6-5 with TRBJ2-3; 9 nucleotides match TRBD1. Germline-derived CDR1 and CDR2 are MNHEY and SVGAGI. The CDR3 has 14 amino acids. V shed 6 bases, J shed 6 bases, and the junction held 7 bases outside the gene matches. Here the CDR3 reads CASRGTGLFDTQYF. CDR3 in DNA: TGTGCCAGCAGGGGGACAGGGCTTTTCGATACGCAGTATTTT.

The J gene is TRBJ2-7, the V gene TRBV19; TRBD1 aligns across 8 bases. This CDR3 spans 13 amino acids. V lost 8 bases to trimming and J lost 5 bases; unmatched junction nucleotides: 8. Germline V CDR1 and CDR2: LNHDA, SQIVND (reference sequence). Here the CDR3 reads CASSKDRDDEQYF. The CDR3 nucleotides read TGTGCCAGTTCCAAGGACAGGGACGACGAGCAGTACTTC.

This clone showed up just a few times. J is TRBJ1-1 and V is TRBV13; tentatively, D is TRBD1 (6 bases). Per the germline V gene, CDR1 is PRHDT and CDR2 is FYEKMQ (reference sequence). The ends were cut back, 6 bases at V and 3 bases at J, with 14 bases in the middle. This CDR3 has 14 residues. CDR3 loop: CASSLDRLDTEAFF. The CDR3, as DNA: TGTGCCAGCAGTCTTGACAGGCTGGACACTGAAGCTTTCTTT.

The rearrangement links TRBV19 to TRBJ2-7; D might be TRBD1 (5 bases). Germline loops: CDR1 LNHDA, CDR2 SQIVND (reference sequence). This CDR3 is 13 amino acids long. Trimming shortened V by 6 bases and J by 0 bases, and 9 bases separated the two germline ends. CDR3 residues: CASRMTASYEQYF. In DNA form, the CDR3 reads TGTGCCAGTAGGATGACAGCCTCCTACGAGCAGTACTTC.

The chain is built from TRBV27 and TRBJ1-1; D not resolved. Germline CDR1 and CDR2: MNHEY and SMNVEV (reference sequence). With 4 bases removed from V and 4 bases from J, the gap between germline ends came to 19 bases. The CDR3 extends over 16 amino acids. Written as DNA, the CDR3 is TGTGCCAGCAGTTCCCGTAGCCCCCTAGGTGTCACTGAAGCTTTCTTT. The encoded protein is CASSSRSPLGVTEAFF.

The CDR3 spells CASNPGVNTEAFF. The CDR3 DNA follows: TGTGCCAGCAACCCCGGGGTGAACACTGAAGCTTTCTTT. The chain joins TRBV2 to TRBJ1-1, with D unresolved. The CDR3 covers 13 residues. Germline CDR1 reads SNHLY; CDR2 reads FYNNEI. Deletions cut 7 bases from V and 0 bases from J, with 9 bases between.

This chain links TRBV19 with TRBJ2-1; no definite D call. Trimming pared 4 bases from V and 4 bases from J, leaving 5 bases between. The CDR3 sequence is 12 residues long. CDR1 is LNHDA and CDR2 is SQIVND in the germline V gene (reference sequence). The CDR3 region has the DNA TGTGCCAGTAGTAGCGGATACAATGAGCAGTTCTTC. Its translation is CASSSGYNEQFF. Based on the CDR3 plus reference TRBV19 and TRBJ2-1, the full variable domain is DGGITQSPKYLFRKEGQNVTLSCEQNLNHDAMYWYRQDPGQGLRLIYYSQIVNDFQKGDIAEGYSVSREKKESFPLTVTSAQKNPTAFYLCASSSGYNEQFFGPGTRLTVL.

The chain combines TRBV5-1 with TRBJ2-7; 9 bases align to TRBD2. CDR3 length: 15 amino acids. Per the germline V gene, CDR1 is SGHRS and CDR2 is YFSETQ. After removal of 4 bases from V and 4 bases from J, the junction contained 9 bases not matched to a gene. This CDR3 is CASSPTGLAGYEQYV. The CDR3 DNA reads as TGCGCCAGCAGCCCGACAGGGCTAGCGGGGTACGAGCAGTACGTC.

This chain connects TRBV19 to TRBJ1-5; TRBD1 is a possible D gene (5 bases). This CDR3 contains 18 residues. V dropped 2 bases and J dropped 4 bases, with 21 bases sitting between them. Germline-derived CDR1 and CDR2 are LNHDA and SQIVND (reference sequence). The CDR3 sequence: CASSIMRGAGFSNQPQHF. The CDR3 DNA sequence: TGTGCCAGTAGTATAATGAGGGGCGCGGGATTTTCTAATCAGCCCCAGCATTTT.

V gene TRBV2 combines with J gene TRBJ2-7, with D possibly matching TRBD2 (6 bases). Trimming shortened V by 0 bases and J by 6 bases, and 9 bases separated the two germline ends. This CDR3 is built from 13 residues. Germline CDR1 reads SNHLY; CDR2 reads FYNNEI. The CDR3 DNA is TGTGCCAGCAGTGAAGCCTCCGGGAGCGAGCAGTACGTC. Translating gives CASSEASGSEQYV.

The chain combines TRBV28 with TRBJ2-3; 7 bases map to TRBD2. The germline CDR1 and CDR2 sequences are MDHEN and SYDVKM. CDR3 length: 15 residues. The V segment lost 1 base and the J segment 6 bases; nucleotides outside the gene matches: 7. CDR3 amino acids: CASSLLASGGDTQYF. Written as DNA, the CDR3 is TGTGCCAGCAGTTTATTGGCTAGCGGAGGGGATACGCAGTATTTT. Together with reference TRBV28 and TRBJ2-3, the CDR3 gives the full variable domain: DVKVTQSSRYLVKRTGEKVFLECVQDMDHENMFWYRQDPGLGLRLIYFSYDVKMKEKGDIPEGYSVSREKKERFSLILESASTNQTSMYLCASSLLASGGDTQYFGPGTRLTVL.

DNA of the CDR3: TGTGCCAGCAGGGTCGGGGCTGGAAACACCATATATTTT. Protein product: CASRVGAGNTIYF. The chain recombines TRBV2 with TRBJ1-3; D is ambiguous. Germline assignment: CDR1 SNHLY and CDR2 FYNNEI. The CDR3 has 13 residues. V shed 6 bases and J shed 2 bases, with 8 bases lying between them.

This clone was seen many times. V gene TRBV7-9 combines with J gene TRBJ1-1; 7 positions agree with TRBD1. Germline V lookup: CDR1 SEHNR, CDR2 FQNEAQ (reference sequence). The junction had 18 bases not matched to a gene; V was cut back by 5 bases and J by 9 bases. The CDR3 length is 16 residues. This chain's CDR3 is CASSPPTMTGLKKAFF. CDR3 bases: TGTGCCAGCAGCCCACCCACTATGACAGGGCTAAAAAAAGCTTTCTTT.

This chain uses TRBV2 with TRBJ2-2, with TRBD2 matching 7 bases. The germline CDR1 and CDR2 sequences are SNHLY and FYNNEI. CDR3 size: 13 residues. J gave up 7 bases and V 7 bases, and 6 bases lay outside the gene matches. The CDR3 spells CASKSGVVGELFF. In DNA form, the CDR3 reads TGTGCCAGCAAGAGCGGGGTAGTCGGGGAGCTGTTTTTT.

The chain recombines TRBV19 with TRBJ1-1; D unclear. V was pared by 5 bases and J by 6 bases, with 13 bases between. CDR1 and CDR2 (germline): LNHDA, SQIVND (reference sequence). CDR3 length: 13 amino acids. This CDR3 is CASSHRRTPEAFF. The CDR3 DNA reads TGTGCCAGTAGTCACCGCCGGACTCCTGAAGCTTTCTTT.

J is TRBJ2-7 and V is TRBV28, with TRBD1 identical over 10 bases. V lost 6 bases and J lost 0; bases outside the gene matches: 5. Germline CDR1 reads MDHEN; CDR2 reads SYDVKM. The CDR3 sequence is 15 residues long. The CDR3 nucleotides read TGTGCCAGCAGAACCCGGACAGGGGGCTCCTACGAGCAGTACTTC. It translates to CASRTRTGGSYEQYF.

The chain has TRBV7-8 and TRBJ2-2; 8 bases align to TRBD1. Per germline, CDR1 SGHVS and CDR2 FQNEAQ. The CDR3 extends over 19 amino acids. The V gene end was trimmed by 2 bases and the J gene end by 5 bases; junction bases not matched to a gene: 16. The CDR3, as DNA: TGTGCCAGCAGCTTATTGGTTGTTACAGGACAGGGCAGTACCGGGGAGCTGTTTTTT. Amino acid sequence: CASSLLVVTGQGSTGELFF.

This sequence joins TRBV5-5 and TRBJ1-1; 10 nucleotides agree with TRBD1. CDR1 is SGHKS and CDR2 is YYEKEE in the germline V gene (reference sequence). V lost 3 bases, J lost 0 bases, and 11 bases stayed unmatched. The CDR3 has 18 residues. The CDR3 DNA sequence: TGTGCCAGCAGCTCCGCCGGGACAGGGGTTATTATGAACACTGAAGCTTTCTTT. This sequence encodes CASSSAGTGVIMNTEAFF.

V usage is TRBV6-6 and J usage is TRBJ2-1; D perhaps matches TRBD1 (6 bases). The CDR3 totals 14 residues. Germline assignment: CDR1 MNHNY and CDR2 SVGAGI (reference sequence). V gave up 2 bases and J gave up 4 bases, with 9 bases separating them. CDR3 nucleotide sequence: TGTGCCAGCAGTTACAAGGGGGAATACAATGAGCAGTTCTTC. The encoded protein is CASSYKGEYNEQFF.

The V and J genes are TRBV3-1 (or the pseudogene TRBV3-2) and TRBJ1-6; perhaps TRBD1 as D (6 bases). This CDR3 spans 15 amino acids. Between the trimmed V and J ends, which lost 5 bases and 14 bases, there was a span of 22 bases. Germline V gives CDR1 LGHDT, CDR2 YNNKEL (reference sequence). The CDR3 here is CASSYGQLLDGALHF. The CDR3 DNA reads TGTGCCAGCAGCTACGGACAGCTCCTGGACGGGGCCCTCCACTTT.

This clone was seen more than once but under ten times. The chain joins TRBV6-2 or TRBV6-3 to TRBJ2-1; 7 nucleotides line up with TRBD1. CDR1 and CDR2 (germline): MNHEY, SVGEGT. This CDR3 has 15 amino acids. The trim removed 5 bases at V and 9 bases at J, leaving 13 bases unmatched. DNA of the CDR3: TGTGCCAGCAGTGACGACAGCTATGGGGACAGTGAGCAGTTCTTC. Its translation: CASSDDSYGDSEQFF.

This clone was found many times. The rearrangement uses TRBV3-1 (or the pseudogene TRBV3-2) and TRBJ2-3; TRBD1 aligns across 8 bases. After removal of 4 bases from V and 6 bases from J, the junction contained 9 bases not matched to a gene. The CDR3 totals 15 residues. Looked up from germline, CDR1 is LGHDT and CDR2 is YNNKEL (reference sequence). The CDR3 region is CASSRRQGTLDTQYF. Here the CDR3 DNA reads TGTGCCAGCAGCCGAAGACAGGGGACACTGGATACGCAGTATTTT.

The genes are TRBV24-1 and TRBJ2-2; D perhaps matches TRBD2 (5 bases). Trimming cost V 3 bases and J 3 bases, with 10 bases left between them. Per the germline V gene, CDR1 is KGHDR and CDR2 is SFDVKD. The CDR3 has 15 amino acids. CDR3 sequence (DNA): TGTGCCACCAGTGATCTAGGGCGGGACACCGGGGAGCTGTTTTTT. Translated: CATSDLGRDTGELFF.

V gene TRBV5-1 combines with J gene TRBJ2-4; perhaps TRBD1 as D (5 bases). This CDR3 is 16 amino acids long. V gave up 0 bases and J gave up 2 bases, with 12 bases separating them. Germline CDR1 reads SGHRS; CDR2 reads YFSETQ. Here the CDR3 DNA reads TGCGCCAGCAGCTTGGGGCAGGGTAGACCCAAAAACATTCAGTACTTC. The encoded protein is CASSLGQGRPKNIQYF.

The CDR3 sequence is CASSQEALTGSSGNTIYF. CDR3 in DNA: TGTGCCAGCAGCCAAGAGGCTTTGACAGGGAGCTCTGGAAACACCATATATTTT. The chain joins TRBV3-1 (or the pseudogene TRBV3-2) to TRBJ1-3; TRBD1 agrees at 7 bases. Unmatched junction bases numbered 8, after V lost 0 bases and J lost 0 bases. The germline CDR1 and CDR2 sequences are LGHDT and YNNKEL (reference sequence). The CDR3 contains 18 residues.

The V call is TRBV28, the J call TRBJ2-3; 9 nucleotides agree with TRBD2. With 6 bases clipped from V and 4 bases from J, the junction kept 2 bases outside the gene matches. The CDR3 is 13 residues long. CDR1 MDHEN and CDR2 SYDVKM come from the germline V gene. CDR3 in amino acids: CASSGGRADTQYF. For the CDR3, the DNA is TGTGCCAGCAGCGGCGGGAGGGCAGATACGCAGTATTTT.

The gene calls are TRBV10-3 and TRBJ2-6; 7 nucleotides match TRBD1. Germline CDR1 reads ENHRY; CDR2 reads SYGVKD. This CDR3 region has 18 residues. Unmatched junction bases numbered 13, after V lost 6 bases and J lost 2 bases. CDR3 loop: CAIRLGTANRPGANVLTF. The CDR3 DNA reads TGTGCCATCAGGCTAGGGACAGCAAACCGCCCTGGGGCCAACGTCCTGACTTTC.

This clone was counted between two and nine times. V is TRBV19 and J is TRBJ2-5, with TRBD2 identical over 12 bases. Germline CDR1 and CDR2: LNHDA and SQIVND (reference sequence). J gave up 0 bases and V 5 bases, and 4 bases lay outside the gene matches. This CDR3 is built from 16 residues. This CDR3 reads CASSSGTSGHQETQYF. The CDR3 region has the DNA TGTGCCAGTAGTTCCGGGACTAGCGGGCACCAAGAGACCCAGTACTTC.

CDR3 in DNA: TGCGCCAGCAGCCAAGAGCAGGGGAGATACGAGCAGTACTTC. Translation gives CASSQEQGRYEQYF. V and J are TRBV4-3 and TRBJ2-7; TRBD1 might be the D (6 bases). CDR1 LGHNA and CDR2 YSLEER come from the germline V gene. The V gene lost 0 bases and the J gene lost 4 bases, with 10 bases spanning the gap. The CDR3 contains 14 residues.